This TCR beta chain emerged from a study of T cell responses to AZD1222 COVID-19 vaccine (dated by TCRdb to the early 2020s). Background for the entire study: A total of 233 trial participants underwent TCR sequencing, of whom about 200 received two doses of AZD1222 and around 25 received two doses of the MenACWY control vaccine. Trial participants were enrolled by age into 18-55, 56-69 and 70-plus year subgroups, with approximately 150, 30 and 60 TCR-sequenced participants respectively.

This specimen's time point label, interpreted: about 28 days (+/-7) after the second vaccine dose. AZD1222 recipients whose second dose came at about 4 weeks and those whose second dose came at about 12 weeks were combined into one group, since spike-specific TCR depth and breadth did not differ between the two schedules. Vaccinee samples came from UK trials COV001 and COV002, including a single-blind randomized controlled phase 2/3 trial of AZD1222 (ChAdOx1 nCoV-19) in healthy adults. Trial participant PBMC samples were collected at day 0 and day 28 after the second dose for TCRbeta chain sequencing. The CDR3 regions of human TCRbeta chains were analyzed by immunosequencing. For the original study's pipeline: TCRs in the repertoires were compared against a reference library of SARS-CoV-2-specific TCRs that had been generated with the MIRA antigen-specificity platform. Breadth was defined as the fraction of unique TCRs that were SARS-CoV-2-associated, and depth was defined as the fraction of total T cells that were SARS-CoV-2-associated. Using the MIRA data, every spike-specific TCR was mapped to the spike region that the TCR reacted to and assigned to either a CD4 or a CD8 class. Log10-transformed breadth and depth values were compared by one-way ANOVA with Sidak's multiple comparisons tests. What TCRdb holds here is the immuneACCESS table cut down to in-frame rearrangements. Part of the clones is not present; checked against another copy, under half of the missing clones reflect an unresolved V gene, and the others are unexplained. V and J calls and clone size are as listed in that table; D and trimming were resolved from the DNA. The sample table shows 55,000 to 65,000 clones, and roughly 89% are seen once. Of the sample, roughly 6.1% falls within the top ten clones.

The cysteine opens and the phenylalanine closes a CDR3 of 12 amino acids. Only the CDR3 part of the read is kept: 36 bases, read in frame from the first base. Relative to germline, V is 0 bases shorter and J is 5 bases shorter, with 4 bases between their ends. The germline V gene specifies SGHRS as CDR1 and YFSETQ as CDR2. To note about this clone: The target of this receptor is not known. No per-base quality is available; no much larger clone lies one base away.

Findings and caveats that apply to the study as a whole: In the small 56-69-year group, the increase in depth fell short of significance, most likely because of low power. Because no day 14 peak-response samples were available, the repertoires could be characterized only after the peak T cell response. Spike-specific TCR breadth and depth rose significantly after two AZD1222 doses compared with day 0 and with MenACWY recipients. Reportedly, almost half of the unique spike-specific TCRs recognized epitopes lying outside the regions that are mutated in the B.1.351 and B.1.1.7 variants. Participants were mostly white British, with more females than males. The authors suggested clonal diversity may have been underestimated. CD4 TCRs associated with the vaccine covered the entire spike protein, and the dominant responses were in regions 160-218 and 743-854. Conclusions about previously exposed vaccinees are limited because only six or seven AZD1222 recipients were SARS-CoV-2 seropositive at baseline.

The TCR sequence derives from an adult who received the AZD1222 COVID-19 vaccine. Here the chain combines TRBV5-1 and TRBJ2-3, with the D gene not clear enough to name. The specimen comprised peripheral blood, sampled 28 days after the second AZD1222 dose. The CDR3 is CASSLVQDTQYF. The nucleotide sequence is TGCGCCAGCAGCTTGGTACAAGATACGCAGTATTTT.